These 21 T cell receptor beta chains were all obtained from the same sample, sequenced in a study of blood T cell repertoires in COVID-19. Only in-frame clones appear in the TCRdb table, and some are missing; sequencing was by immunoSEQ multiplex PCR. There are more than 250,000 clones in the sample; around 88% occur only once, and 1.5% to 2% lies in the top ten. Sequencing was done on a sample of peripheral blood. Receptors originate from a woman between 25 and 40 years old with COVID-19, enrolled during active disease.

The sample holds one count of this clone. The CDR3 nucleotides read TGCAGCGCCCGGGAAGATGAAAAACTGTTTTTT. This codes for CSAREDEKLFF. The chain employs TRBV29-1 and TRBJ1-4; no firm D call. The germline V and J ends were trimmed by 7 bases and 6 bases, with 9 bases remaining between them. There are 11 residues in the CDR3. Germline V gene sequence: CDR1 SQVTM, CDR2 ANQGSEA.

This chain joins TRBV7-9 and TRBJ1-2; D perhaps matches TRBD1 (5 bases). Trimming took off 5 bases at V and 6 bases at J, with 13 bases between the two ends. The CDR3 runs 13 residues. CDR1 is SEHNR, CDR2 FQNEAQ, per germline (reference sequence). CDR3 DNA: TGTGCCAGCAGCCTTACAGGTACTGATGGCTACACCTTC. Translated, it gives CASSLTGTDGYTF.

The chain carries TRBV12-3 or TRBV12-4 and TRBJ1-2; TRBD1 matches 9 bases. V lost 4 bases, J lost 8 bases, and 5 bases stayed unmatched. The length of the CDR3 is 13 residues. The CDR3 sequence is CASSSRQGGGYTF. CDR3 bases: TGTGCCAGCAGTTCGCGACAGGGGGGAGGCTACACCTTC.

The gene calls are TRBV2 and TRBJ2-1; possible D gene TRBD2, 6 bases. Germline loops: CDR1 SNHLY, CDR2 FYNNEI. The CDR3 totals 15 residues. V gave up 5 bases and J gave up 9 bases, with 20 bases separating them. The CDR3 DNA is TGTGCCAGCAGTACCGAGGGACTTCAGGGTGGTGAGCAGTTCTTC. This gives the protein CASSTEGLQGGEQFF.

The chain links TRBV28 to TRBJ2-1; TRBD1 is a possible D gene (6 bases). Germline loops: CDR1 MDHEN, CDR2 SYDVKM. Trimming took 6 bases from V and 6 from J, leaving 12 bases between them. The CDR3 contains 13 residues. The chain's CDR3 is CASRKTGPNEQFF. The CDR3, as DNA: TGTGCCAGCAGAAAAACAGGGCCCAATGAGCAGTTCTTC.

The DNA for the CDR3 is TGTGCCAGTAGGGGGACAGGCAAGTCTGGGGAGCTGTTTTTT. Protein product: CASRGTGKSGELFF. V is TRBV19 and J is TRBJ2-2; 8 bases line up with TRBD1. V trimming: 6 bases; J trimming: 8 bases; junction bases outside the gene matches: 8. Germline loops: CDR1 LNHDA, CDR2 SQIVND (reference sequence). This CDR3 has 14 residues.

The V gene is TRBV6-5, the J gene TRBJ1-2; maybe TRBD1 (6 bases). The germline V and J ends were trimmed by 4 bases and 4 bases, with 10 bases remaining between them. This CDR3 comprises 13 residues. Germline-derived CDR1 and CDR2 are MNHEY and SVGAGI. As DNA, the CDR3 is TGTGCCAGCAGTTCAGGGGACCCCTATGGCTACACCTTC. Amino acids: CASSSGDPYGYTF.

This chain connects TRBV11-2 to TRBJ2-1, with D tentatively TRBD2 (6 bases). Germline V gives CDR1 SGHAT, CDR2 FQNNGV. V lost 0 bases, J lost 7 bases, and 13 bases lay in between. This CDR3 is built from 15 residues. The CDR3 DNA reads TGTGCCAGCAGCTTAGATAGGCTAGCGAGGAATGAGCAGTTCTTC. Protein: CASSLDRLARNEQFF.

This chain joins TRBV28 and TRBJ1-2; D is ambiguous. Trimming removed 6 bases from V and 8 bases from J, with 19 bases in between. This CDR3 region has 14 residues. Germline CDR1 MDHEN, CDR2 SYDVKM. The CDR3 is CASRHITVPVGYTF. The DNA for the CDR3 is TGTGCCAGCAGACACATCACCGTGCCTGTGGGCTACACCTTC.

The chain is built from TRBV6-5 and TRBJ2-7; 8 bases map to TRBD2. Trimming cost V 11 bases and J 2 bases; bases outside gene matches: 11. From germline, CDR1 is MNHEY and CDR2 SVGAGI. The CDR3 totals 14 residues. The CDR3 sequence: CARPGGFLTYEQYV. For the CDR3, the DNA is TGTGCCCGGCCGGGGGGGTTCCTCACCTACGAGCAGTACGTC.

This clone occurred a few times. V is TRBV13 and J is TRBJ1-2; possible D gene TRBD1, 5 bases. Germline V gives CDR1 PRHDT, CDR2 FYEKMQ (reference sequence). V was pared by 7 bases and J by 5 bases, with 14 bases between. The CDR3 contains 13 residues. DNA of the CDR3: TGTGCCAGCACGGTGTCGGGGGATTATGGCTACACCTTC. Translation: CASTVSGDYGYTF.

The chain is built from TRBV7-9 and TRBJ2-3; 13 nucleotides line up with TRBD2. Germline V gives CDR1 SEHNR, CDR2 FQNEAQ (reference sequence). This CDR3 region has 17 residues. V was clipped by 5 bases and J by 2 bases; unmatched bases: 7. CDR3 sequence (DNA): TGTGCCAGCAGCCAACGACTAGCGGGGGGATACACAGATACGCAGTATTTT. Amino acid sequence: CASSQRLAGGYTDTQYF.

This chain links TRBV5-8 with TRBJ1-3; D call uncertain. Trimming took 7 bases from V and 0 from J, leaving 5 bases between them. CDR3 size: 12 residues. Germline CDR1 reads SGHTS; CDR2 reads YDEGEE. CDR3 in amino acids: CASALSGNTIYF. Here the CDR3 DNA reads TGTGCCAGCGCACTCTCTGGAAACACCATATATTTT.

This clone was picked up a small number of times. This chain joins TRBV9 and TRBJ1-2; D may be TRBD1 (5 bases). With 4 bases removed from V and 0 bases from J, the gap between germline ends came to 10 bases. This CDR3 comprises 14 residues. The germline V gene has CDR1 SGDLS and CDR2 YYNGEE. The CDR3 DNA reads TGTGCCAGCAGCACGACAGAGTCTAACTATGGCTACACCTTC. Translating it yields CASSTTESNYGYTF.

The V call is TRBV2, the J call TRBJ1-6, with D maybe TRBD1 (6 bases). Germline-derived CDR1 and CDR2 are SNHLY and FYNNEI. This CDR3 spans 16 amino acids. Trimming took off 4 bases at V and 4 bases at J, with 14 bases between the two ends. The chain's CDR3 is CASSAGGRGYNSPLHF. The CDR3 DNA reads TGTGCCAGCAGTGCTGGGGGCAGGGGTTATAATTCACCCCTCCACTTT.

This chain links TRBV15 with TRBJ2-7, with D possibly matching TRBD2 (5 bases). The CDR3 length is 15 residues. Germline V CDR1 and CDR2: LNHNV, YYDKDF (reference sequence). Trimming cost V 3 bases and J 0 bases, with 12 bases left between them. CDR3 bases: TGTGCCACCAGCAGTCCCGGGAAAATCTCCTACGAGCAGTACTTC. Its protein is CATSSPGKISYEQYF.

The V gene is TRBV7-8, the J gene TRBJ2-2; D gene ambiguous. This CDR3 spans 16 amino acids. The germline V gene has CDR1 SGHVS and CDR2 FQNEAQ. Between the trimmed V and J ends, which lost 1 base and 7 bases, there was a span of 16 bases. CDR3 region: CASSLDEVSTGGELFF. CDR3 coding DNA: TGTGCCAGCAGCTTAGACGAGGTGTCGACGGGCGGGGAGCTGTTTTTT.

V and J are TRBV18 and TRBJ2-5; D is perhaps TRBD1 (5 bases). Germline V gene sequence: CDR1 KGHSH, CDR2 LQKENI. The CDR3 loop spans 14 amino acids. V gave up 3 bases and J gave up 7 bases, with 15 bases separating them. CDR3 sequence (DNA): TGTGCCAGCTCACCCACGCAGGGCAGAGGGACCCAGTACTTC. Encoded protein: CASSPTQGRGTQYF. The variable domain in full, with the rest retrieved from reference TRBV18 and TRBJ2-5, is NAGVMQNPRHLVRRRGQEARLRCSPMKGHSHVYWYRQLPEEGLKFMVYLQKENIIDESGMPKERFSAEFPKEGPSILRIQQVVRGDSAAYFCASSPTQGRGTQYFGPGTRLLVL.

This sequence joins TRBV11-3 and TRBJ2-3; 15 positions agree with TRBD2. The germline CDR1 and CDR2 sequences are SGHNT and YENEEA. The CDR3 has 17 residues. The V segment lost 5 bases and the J segment 5 bases; nucleotides outside the gene matches: 8. CDR3 sequence reads: CASSGLAGGDGGDTQYF. The CDR3 DNA reads TGTGCCAGCAGCGGACTAGCGGGGGGGGACGGTGGAGATACGCAGTATTTT.

Worth noting for this clone: Other DNA sequences in the same sample also yield this CDR3. The gene calls are TRBV5-1 and TRBJ2-6; a weak D match, TRBD2 (6 bases). Trimming removed 0 bases at V and 0 bases at J, with 7 bases between. The germline V gene has CDR1 SGHRS and CDR2 YFSETQ. The CDR3 runs 16 residues. In DNA form, the CDR3 reads TGCGCCAGCAGCTTGGTCGGGAGCTCTGGGGCCAACGTCCTGACTTTC. Translating gives CASSLVGSSGANVLTF.

V gene TRBV7-8 combines with J gene TRBJ1-5; TRBD1 matches at 9 bases. Germline values: CDR1 SGHVS, CDR2 FQNEAQ. The V gene end was trimmed by 3 bases and the J gene end by 6 bases; junction bases not matched to a gene: 12. The CDR3 runs to 17 residues. Written as DNA, the CDR3 is TGTGCCAGCAGCTTCTCCAGAACAGGGGGCGGCGGTCAGCCCCAGCATTTT. This codes for CASSFSRTGGGGQPQHF.